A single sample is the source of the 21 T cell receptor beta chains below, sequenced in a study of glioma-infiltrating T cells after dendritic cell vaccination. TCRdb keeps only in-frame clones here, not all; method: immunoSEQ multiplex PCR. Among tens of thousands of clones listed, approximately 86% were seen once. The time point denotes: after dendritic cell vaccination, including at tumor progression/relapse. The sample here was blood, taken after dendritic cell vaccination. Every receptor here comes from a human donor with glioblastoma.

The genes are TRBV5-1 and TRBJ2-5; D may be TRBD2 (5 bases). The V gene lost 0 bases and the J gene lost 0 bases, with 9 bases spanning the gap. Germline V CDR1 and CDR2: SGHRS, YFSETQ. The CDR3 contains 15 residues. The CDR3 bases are TGCGCCAGCAGCTTGGCCGGGCGGGACCAAGAGACCCAGTACTTC. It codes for CASSLAGRDQETQYF.

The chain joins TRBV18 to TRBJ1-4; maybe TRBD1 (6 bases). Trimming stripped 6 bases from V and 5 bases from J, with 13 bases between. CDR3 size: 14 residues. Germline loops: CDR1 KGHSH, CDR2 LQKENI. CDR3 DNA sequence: TGTGCCAGCTCGCCAGGGAGGGGGAATGAAAAACTGTTTTTT. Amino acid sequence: CASSPGRGNEKLFF.

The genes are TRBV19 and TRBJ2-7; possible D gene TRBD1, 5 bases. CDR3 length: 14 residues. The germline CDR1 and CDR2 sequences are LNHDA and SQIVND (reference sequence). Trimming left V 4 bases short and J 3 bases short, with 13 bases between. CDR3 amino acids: CASSSSDKDYEQYF. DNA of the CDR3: TGTGCCAGTAGTAGTTCGGACAAAGACTACGAGCAGTACTTC.

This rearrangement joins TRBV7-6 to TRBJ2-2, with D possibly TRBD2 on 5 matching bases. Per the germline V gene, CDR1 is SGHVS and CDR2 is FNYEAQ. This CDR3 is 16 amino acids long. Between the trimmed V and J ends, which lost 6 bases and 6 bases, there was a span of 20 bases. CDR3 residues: CASSPPGGLPPGELFF. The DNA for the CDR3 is TGTGCCAGCAGTCCTCCCGGCGGACTCCCTCCCGGGGAGCTGTTTTTT.

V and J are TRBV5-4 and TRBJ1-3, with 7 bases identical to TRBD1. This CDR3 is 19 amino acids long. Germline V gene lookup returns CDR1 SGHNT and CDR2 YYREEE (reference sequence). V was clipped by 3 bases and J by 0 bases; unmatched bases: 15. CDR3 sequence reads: CASSYSTGTAYDSGNTIYF. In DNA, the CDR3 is TGTGCCAGCAGCTACTCAACCGGGACAGCCTACGACTCTGGAAACACCATATATTTT.

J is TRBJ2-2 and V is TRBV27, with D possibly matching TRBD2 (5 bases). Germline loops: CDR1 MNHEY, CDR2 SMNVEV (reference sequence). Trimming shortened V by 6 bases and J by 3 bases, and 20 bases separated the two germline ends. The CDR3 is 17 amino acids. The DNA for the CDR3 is TGTGCCAGCAGCCACGGGATGAGTGGTTCTTACACCGGGGAGCTGTTTTTT. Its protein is CASSHGMSGSYTGELFF.

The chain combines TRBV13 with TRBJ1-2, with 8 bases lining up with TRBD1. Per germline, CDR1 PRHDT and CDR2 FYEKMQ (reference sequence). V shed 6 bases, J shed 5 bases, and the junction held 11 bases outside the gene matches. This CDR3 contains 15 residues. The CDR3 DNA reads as TGTGCCAGCAGTCTCCGGGACAGGAAGGGGTATGGCTACACCTTC. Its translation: CASSLRDRKGYGYTF. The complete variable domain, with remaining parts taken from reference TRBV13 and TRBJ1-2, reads AAGVIQSPRHLIKEKRETATLKCYPIPRHDTVYWYQQGPGQDPQFLISFYEKMQSDKGSIPDRFSAQQFSDYHSELNMSSLELGDSALYFCASSLRDRKGYGYTFGSGTRLTVV.

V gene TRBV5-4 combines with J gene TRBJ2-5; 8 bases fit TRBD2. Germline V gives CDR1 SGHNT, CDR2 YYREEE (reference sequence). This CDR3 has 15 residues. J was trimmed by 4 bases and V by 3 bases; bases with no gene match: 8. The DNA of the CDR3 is TGTGCCAGCAGCTCCCGGGGACGGGGGGGAGAGACCCAGTACTTC. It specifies CASSSRGRGGETQYF.

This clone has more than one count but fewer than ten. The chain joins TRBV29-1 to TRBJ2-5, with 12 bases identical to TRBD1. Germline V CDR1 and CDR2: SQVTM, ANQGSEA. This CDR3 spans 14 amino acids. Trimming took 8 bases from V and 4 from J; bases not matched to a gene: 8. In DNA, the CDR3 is TGCAGCACAAACCGGGACAGGGGGCCAGAGACCCAGTACTTC. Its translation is CSTNRDRGPETQYF.

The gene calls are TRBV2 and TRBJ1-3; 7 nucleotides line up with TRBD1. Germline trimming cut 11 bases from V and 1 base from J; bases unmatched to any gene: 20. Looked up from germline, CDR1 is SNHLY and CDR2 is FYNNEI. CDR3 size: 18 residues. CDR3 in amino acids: CACPPTWTTGRSGNTIYF. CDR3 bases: TGTGCCTGCCCCCCAACATGGACGACAGGGAGGTCTGGAAACACCATATATTTT.

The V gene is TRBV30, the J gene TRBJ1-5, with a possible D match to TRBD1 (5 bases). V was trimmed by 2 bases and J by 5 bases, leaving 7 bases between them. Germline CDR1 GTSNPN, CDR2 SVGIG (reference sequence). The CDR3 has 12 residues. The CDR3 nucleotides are TGTGCCTGGAGTACAGGTCATCAGCCCCAGCATTTT. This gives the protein CAWSTGHQPQHF.

CDR3 loop: CASSPRSSYNEQFF. The CDR3 bases are TGCGCCAGCAGCCCGCGAAGCTCCTACAATGAGCAGTTCTTC. The rearrangement joins TRBV10-1 to TRBJ2-1; D remains unclear. This CDR3 has 14 amino acids. V was pared by 6 bases and J by 0 bases, with 9 bases between. Germline V lookup: CDR1 WNHNN, CDR2 SYGVQD (reference sequence).

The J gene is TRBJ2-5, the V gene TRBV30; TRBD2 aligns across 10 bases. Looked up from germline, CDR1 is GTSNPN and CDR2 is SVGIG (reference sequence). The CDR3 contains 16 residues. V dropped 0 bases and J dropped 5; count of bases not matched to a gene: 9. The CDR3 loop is CAWSVGLAGAGETQYF. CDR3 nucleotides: TGTGCCTGGAGTGTAGGGCTAGCGGGAGCAGGGGAGACCCAGTACTTC.

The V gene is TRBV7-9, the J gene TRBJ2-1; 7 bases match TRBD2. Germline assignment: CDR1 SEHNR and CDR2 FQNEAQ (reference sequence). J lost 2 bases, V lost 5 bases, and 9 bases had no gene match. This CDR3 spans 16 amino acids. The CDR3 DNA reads TGTGCCAGCAGCCTGCGGCGGGAGAAGGCCTACAATGAGCAGTTCTTC. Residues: CASSLRREKAYNEQFF.

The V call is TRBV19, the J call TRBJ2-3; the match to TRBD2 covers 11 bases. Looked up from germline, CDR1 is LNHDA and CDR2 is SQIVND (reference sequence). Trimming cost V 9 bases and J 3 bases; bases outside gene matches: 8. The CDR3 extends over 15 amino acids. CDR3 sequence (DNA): TGTGCCAGCAGACGTAGCGGGAGGGAGACAGATACGCAGTATTTT. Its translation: CASRRSGRETDTQYF.

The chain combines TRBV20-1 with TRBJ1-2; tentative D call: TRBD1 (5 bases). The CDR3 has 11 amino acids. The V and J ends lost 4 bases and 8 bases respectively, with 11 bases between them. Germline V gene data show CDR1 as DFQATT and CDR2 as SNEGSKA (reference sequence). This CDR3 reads CSATWGDGYTF. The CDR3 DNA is TGCAGTGCTACCTGGGGGGACGGCTACACCTTC.

CDR3 nucleotides: TGTGCCAGCAGCCAATTAGAGGGCTATGGCTACACCTTC. Its translation: CASSQLEGYGYTF. The chain employs TRBV14 and TRBJ1-2; D remains ambiguous. The germline CDR1 and CDR2 sequences are SGHDN and FVKESK. The V and J ends lost 2 bases and 4 bases respectively, with 8 bases between them. The CDR3 consists of 13 residues.

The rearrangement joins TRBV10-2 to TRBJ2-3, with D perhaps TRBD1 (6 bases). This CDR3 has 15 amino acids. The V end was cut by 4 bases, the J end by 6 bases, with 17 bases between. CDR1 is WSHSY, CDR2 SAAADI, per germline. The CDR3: CASSVGWGRGDTQYF. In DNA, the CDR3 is TGCGCCAGCAGTGTAGGGTGGGGGCGCGGGGATACGCAGTATTTT.

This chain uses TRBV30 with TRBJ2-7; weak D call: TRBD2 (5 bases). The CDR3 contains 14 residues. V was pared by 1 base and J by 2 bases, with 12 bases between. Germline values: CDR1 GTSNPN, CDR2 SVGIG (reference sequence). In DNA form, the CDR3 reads TGTGCCTGGAGTGCGGGAAATGGGCCCTACGAGCAGTACTTC. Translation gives CAWSAGNGPYEQYF.

CDR3 in amino acids: CASSYAHEGAGYGYTF. In DNA form, the CDR3 reads TGTGCCAGCAGTTATGCCCATGAGGGGGCAGGCTATGGCTACACCTTC. This chain links TRBV27 with TRBJ1-2, with 7 positions matching TRBD1. The germline gives CDR1 MNHEY, CDR2 SMNVEV (reference sequence). CDR3 length: 16 amino acids. The junction had 12 bases not matched to a gene; V was cut back by 4 bases and J by 4 bases.

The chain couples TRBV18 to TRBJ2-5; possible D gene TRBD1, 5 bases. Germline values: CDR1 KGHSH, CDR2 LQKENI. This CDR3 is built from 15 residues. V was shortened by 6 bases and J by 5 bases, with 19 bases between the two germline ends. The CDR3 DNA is TGTGCCAGCTCCAAATCCGGCCAGGGTTCGGAGACCCAGTACTTC. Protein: CASSKSGQGSETQYF.